This is a list of T cell receptor beta chains from one sample in a study of T cell repertoires in cytomegalovirus infection. TCRdb ran MiXCR on the reads and lists one entry per CDR3 protein. There are some 350,000 distinct CDR3 sequences in the sample; 29% occur only once, and 20% lies in the top ten. What these receptors recognize is not known. Sequencing used cultured PBMCs, obtained from culture after CMV antigen stimulation. The receptors originated from a human donor in good health (CMV status not recorded). Some clones in this sample may be carry-over from other donors' samples. CDR3s include the opening cysteine and the closing phenylalanine or tryptophan. The D gene is left open where the match is weak. Rows give clone size only sometimes, using once, few, many, or a class for an expanded clone.

>TRBV30|TRBJ2-1|few|NA
TGTGCCTGGAGTAAAGTCCGGGACTCCTCTAGTGAGCAGTTCTTC
CAWSKVRDSSSEQFF
>TRBV19|TRBJ1-5|few|TRBD1
TGTGCCAGTAGTACAGCCAGGGGGCGACCTTTTAGCAATCAGCCCCAGCATTTT
CASSTARGRPFSNQPQHF
>TRBV12-3/TRBV12-4|TRBJ2-2|NA|NA
TGTGCCAGCAGTTTACGCAGGGCAACTACCGGGGAGCTGTTTTTT
CASSLRRATTGELFF
>TRBV7-6|TRBJ2-3|many|TRBD2
TGTGCCAGCAGCTTAGCAATGCGGGAGGCGCAAGATACGCAGTATTTT
CASSLAMREAQDTQYF
>TRBV12-5|TRBJ2-7|few|TRBD1
TGTGCTAGTGGTAAGGGACAGCAGACCTCCTACGAGCAGTACTTC
CASGKGQQTSYEQYF
>TRBV12-3/TRBV12-4|TRBJ2-5|NA|NA
TGTGCCAGCTCTAACAGGGCTCAAGAGACCCAGTACTTC
CASSNRAQETQYF
>TRBV19|TRBJ1-1|NA|NA
TGTGCCAGTATGGGGCAGACGAACACTGAAGCTTTCTTT
CASMGQTNTEAFF
>TRBV12-3/TRBV12-4|TRBJ2-5|NA|NA
TGTGCCAGCAGTATCTCAATCTGGGCCCAGTACTTC
CASSISIWAQYF
>TRBV6-6|TRBJ2-3|once|NA
TGTGCCAGCAGTTACCATACTAAGGGCACAGATACGCAGTATTTT
CASSYHTKGTDTQYF
>TRBV3-1|TRBJ2-5|many|TRBD2
TGTGCCAGCAGCCGTACTAGCGGGGGATTGCAAGAGACCCAGTACTTC
CASSRTSGGLQETQYF
>TRBV15|TRBJ1-6|few|NA
TGTGCCACCAGCACGCCAGGGAGCGTTAATTCACCCCTCCACTTT
CATSTPGSVNSPLHF
>TRBV14|TRBJ1-2|NA|NA
TGTGCCAGCAGCCAAGATCCAGGGGATTACTATGGCTACACCTTC
CASSQDPGDYYGYTF
>TRBV10-3|TRBJ2-3|NA|TRBD1
TGTGCCATCAGCGAAACAGGGGGATTCCCCACAGATACGCAGTATTTT
CAISETGGFPTDTQYF
>TRBV6-1|TRBJ1-2|NA|TRBD1
TGTGCCAGCAGTCCCTTGGACAGGCGTGGCTACACCTTC
CASSPLDRRGYTF
>TRBV28|TRBJ2-3|few|NA
TGTGCCACCAAGCAAACAGGAAGCACAGATACGCAGTATTTT
CATKQTGSTDTQYF
>TRBV7-9|TRBJ2-7|few|NA
TGTGCCATTAACCCGACTGAGGGCCCCTACGAGCAGTACTTC
CAINPTEGPYEQYF
>TRBV19|TRBJ2-6|NA|NA
TGTGCCAGTAGTAAGGTGGGCTCTGGGGCCAACGTCCTGACTTTC
CASSKVGSGANVLTF
>TRBV25-1|TRBJ2-7|once|NA
TGTGCCAGCAGTAACTCAGTAGAGCAGTACTTC
CASSNSVEQYF
>TRBV7-6|TRBJ2-1|NA|TRBD2
TGTGCCAGCAGCCCCTGGGCGGGAGCGATGAATGAGCAGTTCTTC
CASSPWAGAMNEQFF
>TRBV11-2|TRBJ2-4|NA|NA
TGTGCCAGCAGCTCTCACAGGGTTAACATTCAGTACTTC
CASSSHRVNIQYF
>TRBV7-8|TRBJ1-5|many|NA
TGTGCCAGCAGCTTAGGGAACATAGGGAGGAATCAGCCCCAGCATTTT
CASSLGNIGRNQPQHF
>TRBV9|TRBJ2-1|NA|NA
TGTGCCAGCAGCGTAGAGAACTACAATGAGCAGTTCTTC
CASSVENYNEQFF
>TRBV11-2|TRBJ2-7|NA|NA
TGTGCCAGCAGCCCCCTTCGGGGCGGCATAGGCGAGCAGTACTTC
CASSPLRGGIGEQYF
>TRBV6-5|TRBJ2-7|few|NA
TGTGCCAGCAGTTACGACAGGAATTCCTACGAGCAGTACTTC
CASSYDRNSYEQYF
>TRBV2|TRBJ2-5|few|TRBD1
TGTGCCAGCAGAGTCCCGACAGGGTTAGATGGAGAGACCCAGTACTTC
CASRVPTGLDGETQYF
>TRBV7-2|TRBJ2-4|few|NA
TGTGCCAGCGGGAGGGGGAGATGGGAAAACATTCAGTACTTC
CASGRGRWENIQYF
>TRBV27|TRBJ2-1|few|NA
TGTGCCAGCAGAAACCCCGGGCCGAGCTCCTACAATGAGCAGTTCTTC
CASRNPGPSSYNEQFF
>TRBV9|TRBJ1-1|NA|NA
TGTGCCAGCAGCGTAGATTTCGGTGAGGGAGAGGCTTTCTTT
CASSVDFGEGEAFF
>TRBV4-2|TRBJ1-5|NA|NA
TGTGCCAGCAGCCAAGACAGGGTAGGTCAGCCCCAGCATTTT
CASSQDRVGQPQHF
>TRBV19|TRBJ2-7|few|TRBD2
TGTGCCAGTAGTATAACGGCTAGCGGTTCTTACGAGCAGTACTTC
CASSITASGSYEQYF
>TRBV20-1|TRBJ1-4|NA|NA
TGCAGTGCTAGATCCAGAATTAATGAAAAACTGTTTTTT
CSARSRINEKLFF
>TRBV30|TRBJ2-3|NA|TRBD1
TGTGCCTGGAGTGAGGGGGCGGGAGATACGCAGTATTTT
CAWSEGAGDTQYF
>TRBV15|TRBJ1-6|NA|NA
TGTGCCACCAGCAGAGTGGGGTTTGATTCACCCCTCCACTTT
CATSRVGFDSPLHF
>TRBV5-1|TRBJ1-4|NA|NA
TGCGCCAGCAGCTTGGCATTGTCTACACCTGAAAAACTGTTTTTT
CASSLALSTPEKLFF
>TRBV5-4|TRBJ2-5|few|NA
TGTGCCAGCAGCTTGAACTCCGTCTACCAAGAGACCCAGTACTTC
CASSLNSVYQETQYF
>TRBV28|TRBJ1-5|NA|TRBD1
TGTGCCAGCAGTGAGACAGGGGGCTGGGAGCAGCCCCAGCATTTT
CASSETGGWEQPQHF
>TRBV20-1|TRBJ2-2|NA|TRBD2
TGCAGTGCTAGAGTTACTAGCGGCTCCTTCGGGGGACACACCGGGGAGCTGTTTTTT
CSARVTSGSFGGHTGELFF
>TRBV28|TRBJ2-7|few|NA
TGTGCCAGCACCAGGGGGGGGGTCTCAGAGCAGTACTTC
CASTRGGVSEQYF
>TRBV2|TRBJ1-5|NA|NA
TGTGCCAGCAAAGAAGGGGGGCCTGGACAGCCCCAGCATTTT
CASKEGGPGQPQHF
>TRBV18|TRBJ2-1|many|NA
TGTGCCAGCTCGTCTAGCTCCTACAATGAGCAGTTCTTC
CASSSSSYNEQFF
>TRBV19|TRBJ2-3|NA|NA
TGTGCCAGTAGTATCGGTGGCATGACCGGGAGATATACGCAGTATTTT
CASSIGGMTGRYTQYF
>TRBV7-9|TRBJ2-3|many|NA
TGTGCCAGCAGTCGCAGCACAGATACGCAGTATTTT
CASSRSTDTQYF
>TRBV10-3|TRBJ2-2|NA|NA
TGTGCCATCAGTGAGCCAGCGGGCCCGCGACCCGGGGAGCTGTTTTTT
CAISEPAGPRPGELFF
>TRBV7-6|TRBJ2-5|NA|TRBD2
TGTGCCAGCAGCCCTCGTAGCGGGAGAGTGGAGACCCAGTACTTC
CASSPRSGRVETQYF
>TRBV19|TRBJ2-3|few|TRBD2
TGTGCCAGTAGTAGCGGACTAGCGTCCCGCACAGATACGCAGTATTTT
CASSSGLASRTDTQYF
>TRBV7-2|TRBJ2-3|many|NA
TGTGCCAGCAGCTTCCTCTCGGGACTCACAGATACGCAGTATTTT
CASSFLSGLTDTQYF
>TRBV12-3/TRBV12-4|TRBJ2-3|NA|NA
TGTGCCAGCAGTTTCCGCGAGAATACGCAGTATTTT
CASSFRENTQYF
>TRBV7-3|TRBJ2-5|NA|NA
TGTGCCAGCAGCCGAGGGCCTACCGAGTGGGAGACCCAGTACTTC
CASSRGPTEWETQYF
>TRBV6-6|TRBJ1-1|few|TRBD1
TGTGCCAGCAGTTTCAGGGGGGAGACTGAAGCTTTCTTT
CASSFRGETEAFF
>TRBV7-6|TRBJ2-3|many|TRBD2
TGTGCCAGCAGTCTAACCGGGACTAGCGGGGGCACAGATACGCAGTATTTT
CASSLTGTSGGTDTQYF